The clone carrying this T cell receptor beta chain was counted at least ten times. The antigen is unknown. This sample is drawn from a study of response to subunit inactivated influenza vaccine. Study-wide results and caveats: Seasonal influenza vaccination, on each occasion, was suggested by the authors to recruit few new T cells.

The V segment lost 4 bases and the J segment 2 bases; nucleotides outside the gene matches: 18. Germline V gives CDR1 SGHRS, CDR2 YFSETQ. The CDR3 has 19 residues. TCRdb called the RT-PCR reads again in MiXCR, with one record for every CDR3 protein. Among a few hundred thousand distinct CDR3 sequences listed, around 9.9% were seen once. This specimen was PBMCs from blood, taken 45 days after vaccination. V is TRBV5-1 and J is TRBJ2-5, with 9 bases matching TRBD1. This TCR was recovered from a man aged 50-60 years who received an inactivated influenza vaccine. CDR3 nucleotide sequence: TGCGCCAGCAGCCTGAATCCAGCCGGGACAGGGTCGGTTCAAGAGACCCAGTACTTC. The encoded protein is CASSLNPAGTGSVQETQYF.